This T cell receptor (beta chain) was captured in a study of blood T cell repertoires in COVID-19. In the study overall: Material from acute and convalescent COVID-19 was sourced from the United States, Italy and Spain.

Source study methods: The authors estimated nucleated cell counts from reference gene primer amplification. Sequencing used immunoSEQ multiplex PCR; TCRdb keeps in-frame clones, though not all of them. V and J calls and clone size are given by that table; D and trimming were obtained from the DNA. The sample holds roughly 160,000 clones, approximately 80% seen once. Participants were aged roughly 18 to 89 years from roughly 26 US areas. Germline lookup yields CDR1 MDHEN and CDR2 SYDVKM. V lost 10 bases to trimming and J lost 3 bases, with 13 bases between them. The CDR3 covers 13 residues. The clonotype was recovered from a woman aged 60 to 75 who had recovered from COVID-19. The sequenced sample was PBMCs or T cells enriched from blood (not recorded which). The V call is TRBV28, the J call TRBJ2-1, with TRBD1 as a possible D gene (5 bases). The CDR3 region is CATDSRIYNEQFF. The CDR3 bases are TGTGCCACCGACAGTAGGATCTACAATGAGCAGTTCTTC.